The 19 T cell receptor beta chains below come from one sample, sequenced in a study of blood T cells in healthy people across ages (dated by TCRdb to about 2015). The library relied on 5' RACE. Sequencing instrument: Illumina HiSeq 2500. A second 7 to 11 cycle PCR used a sample-barcoded 5' primer and a J-beta primer mix. TCRdb trimmed public reads at Q25 via fastp, called clones via MiXCR and kept in-frame beta chains. Rows matching on CDR3 protein sequence are summarized as one entry with the most common DNA and genes. A total of about 1.6 million distinct CDR3 sequences appear in this sample, almost 35% of them only once. About 10% of the sample goes to the ten largest clones. Sequenced: blood. Every receptor here comes from a woman aged 25 to 39 in good health.

This clonotype has more than one count but fewer than ten. This chain uses TRBV20-1 with TRBJ2-7; 7 positions agree with TRBD2. Germline lookup yields CDR1 DFQATT and CDR2 SNEGSKA (reference sequence). Trimming at V came to 3 bases and at J to 4 bases, leaving 3 bases not matched to a gene. The CDR3 runs to 12 residues. CDR3 in amino acids: CSASGGFYEQYF. The CDR3 DNA sequence: TGCAGTGCTAGCGGGGGGTTTTACGAGCAGTACTTC.

The chain links TRBV20-1 to TRBJ2-7; D uncertain. Trimming pared 1 base from V and 5 bases from J, leaving 18 bases between. CDR1 and CDR2 (germline): DFQATT, SNEGSKA (reference sequence). The CDR3 is 15 amino acids. The DNA of the CDR3 is TGCAGTGCTAGAGTTGGGCGGACCGGTGGGAACGAGCAGTACTTC. Its translation: CSARVGRTGGNEQYF.

This clonotype has a handful of counts. V gene TRBV7-8 combines with J gene TRBJ2-7; TRBD1 is a possible D gene (6 bases). V gave up 5 bases and J gave up 6 bases, with 20 bases separating them. CDR1 is SGHVS, CDR2 FQNEAQ, per germline. There are 15 residues in the CDR3. The CDR3 DNA sequence: TGTGCCAGCAGCGACAGGCAAGGGCCCCTTTCCGAGCAGTACTTC. Translation gives CASSDRQGPLSEQYF.

This CDR3 is CASSPLVVGRQAEAFF. The CDR3 coding sequence is TGTGCCAGCAGCCCTCTAGTAGTGGGGCGTCAGGCTGAAGCTTTCTTT. The J gene is TRBJ1-1, the V gene TRBV13, with D possibly being TRBD1 (5 bases). CDR1 PRHDT and CDR2 FYEKMQ come from the germline V gene (reference sequence). Trimming shortened V by 5 bases and J by 6 bases, and 22 bases separated the two germline ends. The CDR3 runs to 16 residues.

The rearrangement links TRBV20-1 to TRBJ2-3; 10 bases agree with TRBD2. The V gene end was trimmed by 3 bases and the J gene end by 1 base; junction bases not matched to a gene: 4. Looked up from germline, CDR1 is DFQATT and CDR2 is SNEGSKA (reference sequence). The CDR3 totals 15 residues. The CDR3 nucleotides read TGCAGTGCTAGTCTCAGCGGGGGGGGCACAGATACGCAGTATTTT. This codes for CSASLSGGGTDTQYF.

This clonotype was seen once. The genes are TRBV6-5 and TRBJ2-2; no clear D. Per the germline V gene, CDR1 is MNHEY and CDR2 is SVGAGI. The CDR3 sequence is 17 residues long. V lost 1 base to trimming and J lost 3 bases, with 15 bases between them. As DNA, the CDR3 is TGTGCCAGCAGTTACTGGTCAGCCCGGTCGGACACCGGGGAGCTGTTTTTT. Its protein is CASSYWSARSDTGELFF.

The chain has TRBV5-8 and TRBJ2-1; 7 positions agree with TRBD2. The CDR3 has 15 residues. The ends lost 7 bases at V and 8 bases at J; junction bases unmatched: 15. Germline V gene sequence: CDR1 SGHTS, CDR2 YDEGEE. CDR3 bases: TGTGCCAGCCCATTGTCGTGGCGGGGGAGCGATGAGCAGTTCTTC. Translation: CASPLSWRGSDEQFF.

The CDR3 DNA follows: TGCAGTGCCCGCAGCCCGGGACAGAACAATGAGCAGTTCTTC. Its translation is CSARSPGQNNEQFF. The chain recombines TRBV20-1 with TRBJ2-1, with TRBD1 matching 7 bases. With V trimmed by 6 bases and J by 5 bases, 10 bases remained unmatched. Germline-derived CDR1 and CDR2 are DFQATT and SNEGSKA (reference sequence). The CDR3 covers 14 residues.

Worth noting for this clonotype: It may be a read error: a sequence one base away is much more abundant. The rearrangement links TRBV4-2 to TRBJ1-2; D may be TRBD1 (5 bases). The CDR3 runs 18 residues. The V gene's germline CDR1 is LGHNA and CDR2 YNFKEQ. CDR3 bases: TGTGCCAGCAGCCAGAGACTGACAGCGGCCCCCATGTTAGATGGCTACATCTTC. Translation: CASSQRLTAAPMLDGYIF.

This clonotype was counted between two and nine times. The genes are TRBV20-1 and TRBJ2-7; TRBD2 might be the D (7 bases). V was trimmed by 1 base and J by 0 bases, leaving 10 bases between them. Germline CDR1 and CDR2: DFQATT and SNEGSKA (reference sequence). The CDR3 sequence is 14 residues long. This chain's CDR3 is CSARVGGDSYEQYF. CDR3 DNA sequence: TGCAGTGCTAGAGTAGGGGGGGACTCCTACGAGCAGTACTTC.

The gene calls are TRBV27 and TRBJ2-1, with a tentative D call TRBD2 (6 bases). The V end was cut by 2 bases, the J end by 10 bases, with 15 bases between. Germline CDR1 MNHEY, CDR2 SMNVEV (reference sequence). The CDR3 is 14 amino acids. The CDR3 nucleotides read TGTGCCAGCAGTTTACGGGACCGACGGGGGGAGCAGTTCTTC. This encodes CASSLRDRRGEQFF.

This chain links TRBV9 with TRBJ2-7; 7 bases are a match to TRBD2. V gave up 3 bases and J gave up 4 bases; unmatched junction bases: 7. Germline CDR1 SGDLS, CDR2 YYNGEE. This CDR3 contains 14 residues. The CDR3 reads CASSAGLVEYEQYF. DNA for the CDR3: TGTGCCAGCAGCGCCGGACTAGTGGAGTACGAGCAGTACTTC. The full variable domain, rest sourced from reference TRBV9 and TRBJ2-7, is DSGVTQTPKHLITATGQRVTLRCSPRSGDLSVYWYQQSLDQGLQFLIQYYNGEERAKGNILERFSAQQFPDLHSELNLSSLELGDSALYFCASSAGLVEYEQYFGPGTRLTVT.

This clonotype appeared once. The V and J genes are TRBV29-1 and TRBJ1-2, with D hard to call. Between the trimmed V and J ends, which lost 4 bases and 6 bases, there was a span of 9 bases. The CDR3 contains 11 residues. Looked up from germline, CDR1 is SQVTM and CDR2 is ANQGSEA. CDR3 nucleotides: TGCAGCGTTGGGGCGGTGGATGGCTACACCTTC. Its protein is CSVGAVDGYTF. Combining the CDR3 with reference TRBV29-1 and TRBJ1-2 gives the whole variable domain SAVISQKPSRDICQRGTSLTIQCQVDSQVTMMFWYRQQPGQSLTLIATANQGSEATYESGFVIDKFPISRPNLTFSTLTVSNMSPEDSSIYLCSVGAVDGYTFGSGTRLTVV.

The chain carries TRBV27 and TRBJ1-2; D not certain. Germline-derived CDR1 and CDR2 are MNHEY and SMNVEV (reference sequence). CDR3 size: 13 residues. V was trimmed by 6 bases and J by 4 bases, leaving 12 bases between them. The CDR3 bases are TGTGCCAGCAGCCCAGGCAGTCTCTATGGCTACACCTTC. Protein: CASSPGSLYGYTF.

On this clonotype itself: A clone one base away is much larger, so this may be a read error. The CDR3 is CASSLRGILGYHETQYF. Written as DNA, the CDR3 is TGTGCCAGCAGCTTAAGGGGGATATTGGGGTACCATGAGACCCAGTACTTC. The chain joins TRBV7-2 to TRBJ2-7, with a tentative D call TRBD1 (6 bases). The tail of the sequence fits TRBJ2-5 better, so the J call may be wrong. This CDR3 is 17 amino acids long. Germline V gives CDR1 SGHTA, CDR2 FQGNSA.

The genes are TRBV18 and TRBJ1-4; the D is unclear. Germline lookup yields CDR1 KGHSH and CDR2 LQKENI. Trimming removed 2 bases from V and 1 base from J, with 11 bases in between. This CDR3 is 16 amino acids long. CDR3 sequence (DNA): TGTGCCAGCTCACCAATTCCGGACCTAACTAATGAAAAACTGTTTTTT. It encodes CASSPIPDLTNEKLFF.

CDR3 amino acids: CASNIRGSDQETQYF. The CDR3 coding sequence is TGTGCCAGCAACATTAGGGGAAGCGACCAAGAGACCCAGTACTTC. The chain joins TRBV11-2 to TRBJ2-5, with D maybe TRBD1 (5 bases). CDR1 is SGHAT and CDR2 is FQNNGV in the germline V gene. The CDR3 is made up of 15 amino acids. With 7 bases removed from V and 0 bases from J, the gap between germline ends came to 15 bases.

A few counts support this clonotype. The chain carries TRBV7-6 and TRBJ1-2; tentative D call: TRBD1 (6 bases). Germline CDR1 is SGHVS and CDR2 is FNYEAQ. V lost 0 bases and J 0 bases, leaving 11 bases between the germline ends. The CDR3 is 16 residues long. The CDR3, as DNA: TGTGCCAGCAGCTTAGCCCCAGGGGAGACTAACTATGGCTACACCTTC. Translation: CASSLAPGETNYGYTF.

This clonotype was detected only a few times. The chain employs TRBV7-3 and TRBJ2-3; D is perhaps TRBD1 (6 bases). The CDR3 is 16 amino acids. CDR1 is SGHTA and CDR2 is FQGTGA in the germline V gene. V was shortened by 1 base and J by 0 bases, with 11 bases between the two germline ends. The CDR3 DNA reads TGTGCCAGCAGCTTAATAGGGACAACGAGCACAGATACGCAGTATTTT. Its translation: CASSLIGTTSTDTQYF.